A selection of T cell receptor beta chains follows, all from one sample in a study of human T cells and chemical hapten exposure. Using its own MiXCR run on the RACE reads, TCRdb lists one record per CDR3 protein. This table holds around 380,000 distinct CDR3 sequences, approximately 5.1% found once. This sample comprised whole blood, obtained in connection with sensitization to the hapten diphenylcyclopropenone (DPC). These TCRs come from a woman aged 45 to 65 with alopecia areata. Some clones in this sample may be carry-over from other donors' samples. The CDR3 runs from the conserved cysteine through the conserved F or W. D genes are given only for firm matches. Size is stated for part of the rows, as once, few or many counts, or as a class when the clone is expanded.

D,size,V,J,CDR3,DNA
-,many,TRBV2,TRBJ1-2,CASSSGTVIYGYTF,TGTGCCAGCAGTTCCGGGACGGTAATATATGGCTACACCTTC
-,many,TRBV3-1,TRBJ1-5,CASSQGPNQPQHF,TGTGCCAGCAGCCAAGGCCCAAATCAGCCCCAGCATTTT
TRBD2,many,TRBV6-2/TRBV6-3,TRBJ2-7,CASSYLAGVYEQYF,TGTGCCAGCAGTTACTTGGCGGGAGTGTATGAGCAGTACTTC
-,-,TRBV20-1,TRBJ2-7,CSASPSAFSYEQYF,TGCAGTGCTTCCCCCAGTGCGTTCTCCTACGAGCAGTACTTC
-,many,TRBV20-1,TRBJ2-7,CSATLAASSYEQYF,TGCAGTGCTACTTTAGCGGCCTCCTCCTACGAGCAGTACTTC
-,few,TRBV2,TRBJ1-6,CASGQNYNSPLHF,TGTGCCAGCGGACAGAACTATAATTCACCCCTCCACTTT
-,-,TRBV9,TRBJ2-3,CASSPPRGETTDTQYF,TGTGCCAGCAGCCCCCCCAGGGGGGAGACCACAGATACGCAGTATTTT
TRBD2,-,TRBV20-1,TRBJ2-1,CSASSSGRAYNEQFF,TGCAGTGCTAGCTCTAGCGGGAGGGCCTACAATGAGCAGTTCTTC
-,-,TRBV29-1,TRBJ2-5,CSVYEETQYF,TGCAGCGTGTACGAGGAGACCCAGTACTTC
-,many,TRBV7-2,TRBJ2-2,CASSFSGGDGELFF,TGTGCCAGCAGCTTTTCGGGGGGCGACGGGGAGCTGTTTTTT
TRBD1,many,TRBV2,TRBJ2-7,CASSERTGRYEQYF,TGTGCCAGCAGTGAAAGGACAGGTCGGTACGAGCAGTACTTC
TRBD1,-,TRBV7-2,TRBJ2-3,CASTQGADTQYF,TGTGCCAGCACCCAGGGGGCGGATACGCAGTATTTT
TRBD2,-,TRBV20-1,TRBJ2-1,CSARDPAGADNEQFF,TGCAGTGCTAGAGATCCAGCGGGAGCGGACAATGAGCAGTTCTTC
-,-,TRBV3-1,TRBJ2-3,CASRGFSSDTQYF,TGTGCCAGCAGAGGATTTAGCAGCGATACGCAGTATTTT
-,many,TRBV29-1,TRBJ2-5,CSVEDPTDGTQYF,TGCAGCGTTGAAGATCCGACGGATGGGACCCAGTACTTC
TRBD2,many,TRBV28,TRBJ2-3,CASSLTSVVDTQYF,TGTGCCAGCAGTCTTACTAGCGTGGTAGATACGCAGTATTTT
-,few,TRBV7-3,TRBJ2-4,CASSPSPGKGYIQYF,TGTGCCAGCAGCCCGAGCCCCGGGAAGGGATACATTCAGTACTTC
-,many,TRBV6-5,TRBJ1-1,CASSYVGGNTEAFF,TGTGCCAGCAGTTACGTAGGGGGGAACACTGAAGCTTTCTTT
-,many,TRBV25-1,TRBJ2-7,CASSDPGQGSSYEQYF,TGTGCCAGCAGTGACCCCGGCCAGGGGAGTTCCTACGAGCAGTACTTC
TRBD1,many,TRBV10-2,TRBJ1-5,CASSESGRGRQPQHF,TGCGCCAGCAGTGAGTCGGGCAGGGGGCGGCAGCCCCAGCATTTT
TRBD2,many,TRBV12-3/TRBV12-4,TRBJ2-1,CASSLAAGGPGPYNEQFF,TGTGCCAGCAGTTTAGCAGCGGGAGGGCCGGGCCCCTACAATGAGCAGTTCTTC
TRBD1,many,TRBV20-1,TRBJ1-2,CSARFSGGNHGYTF,TGCAGTGCTAGATTTTCAGGGGGCAATCATGGCTACACCTTC
-,many,TRBV2,TRBJ1-3,CASILSFLRNTIYF,TGTGCCAGCATATTGAGCTTCCTAAGAAACACCATATATTTT
-,many,TRBV7-2,TRBJ1-1,CASSWRDPNTEAFF,TGTGCCAGCAGCTGGAGGGACCCGAACACTGAAGCTTTCTTT
-,many,TRBV5-5,TRBJ2-7,CASSGVSGGPPSYEQYF,TGTGCCAGCAGCGGGGTCTCTGGCGGGCCCCCCTCCTACGAGCAGTACTTC
-,few,TRBV11-1,TRBJ2-3,CASSLTEFTDTQYF,TGTGCCAGCAGCTTAACGGAATTCACAGATACGCAGTATTTT
-,many,TRBV12-3/TRBV12-4,TRBJ2-7,CASSPSTYEQYF,TGTGCCAGTTCACCTAGTACCTACGAGCAGTACTTC
-,many,TRBV7-2,TRBJ1-2,CASSLDGLPYTF,TGTGCCAGCAGCTTAGATGGCCTCCCCTACACCTTC
TRBD1,few,TRBV5-1,TRBJ2-5,CASSPGDRSWETQYF,TGCGCCAGCAGCCCCGGGGACAGGTCCTGGGAGACCCAGTACTTC
-,many,TRBV6-5,TRBJ1-6,CASRRITSHEPLHF,TGTGCCAGCAGGAGAATCACGTCACACGAACCCCTCCACTTT
TRBD1,many,TRBV6-2/TRBV6-3,TRBJ1-2,CASSRTGTYGYTF,TGTGCCAGCAGCCGGACAGGGACTTATGGCTACACCTTC
-,few,TRBV20-1,TRBJ1-4,CSARGHREESEKLFF,TGCAGTGCTAGAGGACACAGGGAAGAGAGTGAAAAACTGTTTTTT
-,few,TRBV12-3/TRBV12-4,TRBJ2-4,CASSPGRRNIQYF,TGTGCCAGCAGTCCGGGACGGCGAAACATTCAGTACTTC
TRBD1,many,TRBV30,TRBJ1-4,CAWSLSTGSDEKLFF,TGTGCCTGGAGTCTATCGACAGGGTCAGATGAAAAACTGTTTTTT
-,many,TRBV20-1,TRBJ2-3,CSARGGAFTDTQYF,TGCAGTGCTAGGGGCGGGGCCTTTACAGATACGCAGTATTTT
-,few,TRBV28,TRBJ1-5,CASRSPTGSNQPQHF,TGTGCCAGCAGATCCCCTACAGGGAGCAATCAGCCCCAGCATTTT
-,many,TRBV28,TRBJ2-3,CASSFQQVSDTQYF,TGTGCCAGCAGTTTCCAGCAGGTGTCAGATACGCAGTATTTT
-,-,TRBV30,TRBJ1-4,CAWEGSIGEKLFF,TGTGCCTGGGAAGGGAGTATTGGCGAAAAACTGTTTTTT
-,many,TRBV7-3,TRBJ1-1,CASSLRASNTEAFF,TGTGCCAGCAGCTTAAGGGCCTCGAACACTGAAGCTTTCTTT
-,many,TRBV6-2/TRBV6-3,TRBJ2-7,CASSYWDFSYEQYF,TGTGCCAGCAGTTATTGGGACTTCTCCTACGAGCAGTACTTC
-,many,TRBV28,TRBJ1-5,CAHTRGVGNQPQHF,TGTGCACACACACGGGGGGTCGGCAATCAGCCCCAGCATTTT
TRBD2,many,TRBV11-2,TRBJ2-3,CASSLGGLAGGPDTQYF,TGTGCCAGCAGCTTAGGCGGCCTAGCGGGAGGGCCAGATACGCAGTATTTT
TRBD1,many,TRBV6-6,TRBJ2-7,CASIHRDRGRAEQYF,TGTGCCAGCATCCACCGGGACAGGGGGCGCGCCGAGCAGTACTTC
TRBD1,many,TRBV20-1,TRBJ1-1,CSAYGQGMREAFF,TGCAGTGCTTATGGACAGGGGATGAGGGAAGCTTTCTTT
-,few,TRBV28,TRBJ1-5,CASSLTGYSNQPQHF,TGTGCCAGCAGTTTAACAGGGTATAGCAATCAGCCCCAGCATTTT
-,many,TRBV9,TRBJ2-7,CASSSTGGVEQYF,TGTGCCAGCAGCTCCACTGGAGGGGTAGAGCAGTACTTC
-,-,TRBV14,TRBJ2-2,CASSYTVNTGELFF,TGTGCCAGCAGTTACACAGTGAACACCGGGGAGCTGTTTTTT
-,-,TRBV27,TRBJ1-1,CASSLQGQRTEAFF,TGTGCCAGCAGTTTACAGGGTCAGAGGACTGAAGCTTTCTTT
-,few,TRBV19,TRBJ2-5,CASSRRLYQETQYF,TGTGCCAGTAGTAGACGGTTGTACCAAGAGACCCAGTACTTC